What follows are 5 T cell receptor beta chains derived from one specimen sequenced in a study of human T cells and chemical hapten exposure (dated by TCRdb to about 2021). This specimen's time point label, interpreted: patch test 1, 2 weeks after DPC sensitization. According to the study, the label for this sample's treatment or condition signals: therapeutic diphenylcyclopropenone sensitization with weekly scalp DPC. Total RNA was extracted from unfractionated whole blood that had been collected in Tempus Blood RNA tubes. Library generation was performed with RACE. Sequencer: NextSeq 500. TCRdb handled the public reads itself, with Q25 trimming in fastp and clone calling in MiXCR, and kept productive beta chains. Every entry covers one CDR3 protein and lists the most common genes and DNA from its rows. In all, the sample holds some 52,000 distinct CDR3 sequences, and approximately 10% of those were seen once. The top ten constitute under 2% of the sample.

The sequencing here drew on whole blood, taken in connection with sensitization to the hapten diphenylcyclopropenone (DPC). The source of these receptors is a woman aged 40 to 49 with alopecia areata. Some clones in this sample may be carry-over from other donors' samples.

The rearrangement links TRBV10-3 to TRBJ2-7; D remains ambiguous. Germline CDR1 and CDR2: ENHRY and SYGVKD. This CDR3 has 12 amino acids. Between the trimmed V and J ends, which lost 3 bases and 3 bases, there was a span of 6 bases. In DNA, the CDR3 is TGTGCCATCAGTGAACGCAGCTACGAGCAGTACTTC. Translating gives CAISERSYEQYF.

The genes are TRBV3-1 and TRBJ2-7; 8 bases are a match to TRBD2. The CDR3 sequence is 13 residues long. V trimming: 3 bases; J trimming: 4 bases; junction bases outside the gene matches: 2. From germline, CDR1 is LGHDT and CDR2 YNNKEL (reference sequence). CDR3 protein: CASSQSGSYEQYF. In DNA form, the CDR3 reads TGTGCCAGCAGCCAGAGCGGGAGTTACGAGCAGTACTTC.

This clonotype was detected many times. CDR3 amino acids: CASSLAGTSGGNTQYF. The CDR3 bases are TGTGCCAGCAGCTTAGCTGGGACTAGCGGGGGCAATACGCAGTATTTT. This chain links TRBV7-2 with TRBJ2-3; 14 nucleotides match TRBD2. This CDR3 contains 16 residues. In germline, CDR1 is SGHTA, CDR2 FQGNSA. J gave up 7 bases and V 0 bases, and 3 bases lay outside the gene matches.

This clonotype occurred a few times. J is TRBJ2-5 and V is TRBV6-5, with D perhaps matching TRBD1 (7 bases). The CDR3 sequence is 12 residues long. The germline CDR1 and CDR2 sequences are MNHEY and SVGAGI. V was cut by 6 bases and J by 5 bases, with 10 bases left in between. CDR3 sequence reads: CASRGGGETQYF. The DNA for the CDR3 is TGTGCCAGCAGAGGAGGGGGCGAGACCCAGTACTTC.

The J gene is TRBJ2-1, the V gene TRBV24-1; D gene unclear. Germline V lookup: CDR1 KGHDR, CDR2 SFDVKD. The CDR3 runs 12 residues. Trimming left V 0 bases short and J 8 bases short, with 4 bases between. The CDR3 region is CATSDLNHEQFF. The CDR3 region has the DNA TGTGCCACCAGTGATTTGAACCATGAGCAGTTCTTC.